The 29 T cell receptor beta chains below all came from one sample that was sequenced in a study of T cells in Graves' hyperthyroidism and ophthalmopathy (dated by TCRdb to the late 2010s). To prepare the library, multiplex PCR was applied. The listed sequencing device is Illumina HiSeq 2000. Amplification of TCR beta CDR3 regions was carried out from RNA transcripts. The TCR CDR3 was subjected to a first round of RT-PCR using the HTBI primer set and the Qiagen OneStep RT-PCR kit. The raw public data were reprocessed by TCRdb itself: fastp quality trimming at Q25, MiXCR clonotype calling, in-frame beta chains only. Under each unique CDR3 protein, matching rows form one entry showing the most common genes and DNA. The sample has a few hundred thousand distinct CDR3 sequences on record, around 46% of them singletons. The ten largest make up about 7.8% of the sample. The sequenced sample was peripheral blood or thyroid tissue (not recorded which). These TCRs come from a young woman with Graves' hyperthyroidism.

This clonotype was found a few times. The gene calls are TRBV5-1 and TRBJ2-5; 9 nucleotides match TRBD1. The CDR3 extends over 15 amino acids. V dropped 0 bases and J dropped 4; count of bases not matched to a gene: 4. Looked up from germline, CDR1 is SGHRS and CDR2 is YFSETQ. The CDR3 protein is CASSLERTGVETQYF. The CDR3 region has the DNA TGCGCCAGCAGCTTGGAACGGACAGGGGTAGAGACCCAGTACTTC.

The chain joins TRBV7-9 to TRBJ2-2; TRBD2 agrees at 16 bases. The CDR3 length is 17 residues. Germline trimming cut 4 bases from V and 4 bases from J; bases unmatched to any gene: 3. CDR1 and CDR2 (germline): SEHNR, FQNEAQ (reference sequence). In nucleotides, the CDR3 is TGTGCCAGCAGCTCGGGACTAGCGGGAGGGGGCACCGGGGAGCTGTTTTTT. This codes for CASSSGLAGGGTGELFF.

To note about this clonotype: At one end, the junction sequence differs from germline, possibly due to a read error. The CDR3 spells CATGSRDSKLSF. The CDR3 DNA reads as TGTGCCACCGGCAGCCGGGACAGCAAACTGTCTTTT. The chain carries TRBV15 and TRBJ1-4, with 7 bases that match TRBD1. The CDR3 runs to 12 residues. Germline V gene lookup returns CDR1 LNHNV and CDR2 YYDKDF (reference sequence).

The chain recombines TRBV29-1 with TRBJ1-3; no firm D call. This CDR3 region has 13 residues. Germline V CDR1 and CDR2: SQVTM, ANQGSEA. V was trimmed by 8 bases and J by 0 bases, leaving 11 bases between them. This chain's CDR3 is CSSLGSSGNTIYF. The CDR3 DNA follows: TGCAGCAGCTTGGGAAGCTCTGGAAACACCATATATTTT.

As concerns this clonotype: The CDR3 does not end in the conserved phenylalanine or tryptophan, so this is likely a read error. The DNA is left out, because the CDR3 cannot be placed on it with certainty; the CDR3 is given as TCRdb lists it. This rearrangement joins TRBV20-1 to TRBJ2-5; the table's D call, TRBD2, was not checked against the DNA. The CDR3 numbers 8 amino acids, ends counted. Germline V lookup: CDR1 DFQATT, CDR2 SNEGSKA (reference sequence). This CDR3 is CSAGGLAG.

This clonotype was seen ten or more times. This chain uses TRBV24-1 with TRBJ2-5, with 9 bases aligning to TRBD2. The CDR3 is 17 amino acids. V shed 3 bases and J 5 bases; nucleotides not matched to a gene: 12. Germline lookup yields CDR1 KGHDR and CDR2 SFDVKD. The CDR3, as DNA: TGTGCCACCAGTGATCGGACCCCTAGCGGGATCTTTGAGACCCAGTACTTC. Protein: CATSDRTPSGIFETQYF.

This clonotype was counted a few times. The chain has TRBV20-1 and TRBJ2-5; TRBD2 agrees at 14 bases. This CDR3 contains 21 residues. Germline V gene lookup returns CDR1 DFQATT and CDR2 SNEGSKA (reference sequence). V lost 0 bases to trimming and J lost 3 bases; unmatched junction nucleotides: 18. This chain's CDR3 is CSAREPRYGTSGSDPKETQYF. Written as DNA, the CDR3 is TGCAGTGCTAGAGAACCACGCTACGGGACTAGCGGGAGCGACCCCAAAGAGACCCAGTACTTC.

This clonotype was picked up a small number of times. The chain combines TRBV27 with TRBJ2-5, with 7 bases lining up with TRBD2. CDR1 MNHEY and CDR2 SMNVEV come from the germline V gene (reference sequence). V trimming: 2 bases; J trimming: 2 bases; junction bases outside the gene matches: 8. This CDR3 has 16 amino acids. The CDR3 is CASSLVGTTYQETQYF. The CDR3 DNA follows: TGTGCCAGCAGTTTAGTCGGGACTACCTATCAAGAGACCCAGTACTTC.

This clonotype was counted between two and nine times. V is TRBV27 and J is TRBJ2-5; D is unresolved. Germline V gives CDR1 MNHEY, CDR2 SMNVEV (reference sequence). The CDR3 consists of 13 residues. Trimming shortened V by 3 bases and J by 7 bases, and 12 bases separated the two germline ends. The CDR3 sequence is CASSFSKLGTQYF. CDR3 coding DNA: TGTGCCAGCAGTTTTTCGAAATTAGGGACCCAGTACTTC.

This chain joins TRBV24-1 and TRBJ1-2; D is undetermined. The V gene lost 3 bases and the J gene lost 2 bases, with 9 bases spanning the gap. The CDR3 is 14 residues long. In germline, CDR1 is KGHDR, CDR2 SFDVKD. CDR3 amino acids: CATSDAGPNYGYTF. DNA of the CDR3: TGTGCCACCAGTGATGCGGGTCCGAACTATGGCTACACCTTC.

This clonotype has more than one count but fewer than ten. A junction end diverges from the germline sequence, so it may reflect a read error. The chain links TRBV10-1 to TRBJ2-7, with TRBD1 identical over 7 bases. Germline loops: CDR1 WNHNN, CDR2 SYGVQD (reference sequence). The CDR3 totals 13 residues. The CDR3 nucleotides read TGTGCCAGTAGTCCGGGACAGCGCTACGAGCAGTACTTC. Its protein is CASSPGQRYEQYF.

The rearrangement links TRBV20-1 to TRBJ2-1, with D perhaps matching TRBD2 (6 bases). Trimming cost V 4 bases and J 9 bases, with 10 bases left between them. The CDR3 has 11 amino acids. CDR1 and CDR2 from the germline V gene are DFQATT and SNEGSKA (reference sequence). This CDR3 is CSAILGGEQFF. The CDR3 coding sequence is TGCAGTGCTATCCTGGGGGGTGAGCAGTTCTTC.

This clonotype was recorded a few times. Written as DNA, the CDR3 is TGTGCCAGCTCACCGCGACAGGGAATTGCCTACGAGCAGTACTTC. This gives the protein CASSPRQGIAYEQYF. The gene calls are TRBV18 and TRBJ2-7; 7 bases agree with TRBD1. The CDR3 has 15 amino acids. Per the germline V gene, CDR1 is KGHSH and CDR2 is LQKENI. The V gene end was trimmed by 3 bases and the J gene end by 2 bases; junction bases not matched to a gene: 7.

There are many counts of this clonotype. A much larger clonotype is one base distant, so this may be a read error. The chain couples TRBV7-2 to TRBJ2-7, with TRBD2 matching over 7 bases. The CDR3 is 14 residues long. Germline V gene sequence: CDR1 SGHTA, CDR2 FQGNSA. The CDR3 DNA sequence: TGTGCCGGCAGCTTAGCAGCGGGACCCTACGAGCAGTACTTC. Its protein product is CAGSLAAGPYEQYF.

The chain joins TRBV5-1 to TRBJ1-4; D is unresolved. V was pared by 0 bases and J by 8 bases, with 20 bases between. CDR3 length: 17 amino acids. Germline CDR1 is SGHRS and CDR2 is YFSETQ. CDR3 sequence: CASSLESSDGFAEKLFF. CDR3 nucleotide sequence: TGCGCCAGCAGCTTGGAATCATCGGATGGCTTTGCGGAAAAACTGTTTTTT.

V gene TRBV5-1 combines with J gene TRBJ2-7, with 13 bases matching TRBD2. V shed 1 base, J shed 6 bases, and the junction held 10 bases outside the gene matches. The CDR3 has 17 amino acids. Germline CDR1 SGHRS, CDR2 YFSETQ. CDR3 DNA sequence: TGCGCCAGCAGCTTGAGGATTCGGACTAGCGGGAGACCCGAGCAGTACTTC. It codes for CASSLRIRTSGRPEQYF.

CDR3 amino acids: CSLTKQGAGGYTF. CDR3 coding DNA: TGCAGCTTAACTAAACAGGGGGCCGGTGGCTACACCTTC. This rearrangement joins TRBV29-1 to TRBJ1-2, with 9 bases lining up with TRBD1. The CDR3 length is 13 residues. V lost 8 bases to trimming and J lost 7 bases; unmatched junction nucleotides: 11. Germline-derived CDR1 and CDR2 are SQVTM and ANQGSEA.

The chain joins TRBV19 to TRBJ2-1; 7 nucleotides line up with TRBD1. Germline V lookup: CDR1 LNHDA, CDR2 SQIVND (reference sequence). The CDR3 length is 15 residues. J was trimmed by 0 bases and V by 6 bases; bases with no gene match: 5. The CDR3 loop reads CASSPTGSSYNEQFF. The CDR3 DNA is TGTGCCAGTAGCCCGACAGGGAGCTCCTACAATGAGCAGTTCTTC.

For the CDR3, the DNA is TGCAGTGCTAGAGATTCCAGGCCGAGGGAGCTGTTTTTT. It yields the protein CSARDSRPRELFF. The chain couples TRBV20-1 to TRBJ2-2; D not resolved. Germline CDR1 reads DFQATT; CDR2 reads SNEGSKA (reference sequence). Trimming removed 0 bases from V and 9 bases from J, with 11 bases in between. The CDR3 runs to 13 residues.

This clonotype was counted many times. The genes are TRBV6-2 or TRBV6-3 and TRBJ1-2; TRBD1 aligns across 8 bases. Trimming at V came to 2 bases and at J to 2 bases, leaving 7 bases not matched to a gene. CDR1 and CDR2 (germline): MNHEY, SVGEGT. There are 16 residues in the CDR3. CDR3 in DNA: TGTGCCAGCAGTTACCCCCGGACAGGGAGCAACTATGGCTACACCTTC. It encodes CASSYPRTGSNYGYTF.

V usage is TRBV2 and J usage is TRBJ2-5; either TRBD1 or TRBD2 may fit D (6 bases each). Between the trimmed V and J ends, which lost 3 bases and 3 bases, there was a span of 26 bases. Per the germline V gene, CDR1 is SNHLY and CDR2 is FYNNEI. The CDR3 covers 19 residues. CDR3 DNA: TGTGCCAGCAGTGATGACCGGCGGGACACCGGGGAGCTGAAAGAGACCCAGTACTTC. This translates into CASSDDRRDTGELKETQYF.

In regard to this clonotype: This clone may be a read error of a much larger clone one base away. This chain links TRBV20-1 with TRBJ1-2, with D maybe TRBD1 (6 bases). CDR3 size: 14 residues. With 0 bases removed from V and 8 bases from J, the gap between germline ends came to 16 bases. Per the germline V gene, CDR1 is DFQATT and CDR2 is SNEGSKA (reference sequence). CDR3 loop: CSAREGRGFQGYTF. The CDR3 DNA reads TGCAGTGCTAGAGAGGGCAGGGGATTTCAGGGCTACACCTTC.

This clonotype was seen at least ten times. This sequence joins TRBV24-1 and TRBJ1-5; 7 bases agree with TRBD1. Losses at the gene ends were 4 bases for V and 2 bases for J; bases not matched to a gene: 4. Germline assignment: CDR1 KGHDR and CDR2 SFDVKD. This CDR3 is built from 15 residues. In DNA, the CDR3 is TGTGCCACCAGTGACCCGGGGACAGGCAATCAGCCCCAGCATTTT. Translating it yields CATSDPGTGNQPQHF.

The chain uses TRBV15 and TRBJ2-5, with 9 bases fitting TRBD2. Germline V gene sequence: CDR1 LNHNV, CDR2 YYDKDF (reference sequence). Trimming removed 9 bases from V and 2 bases from J; junction bases left unmatched: 10. This CDR3 spans 15 amino acids. The CDR3 DNA follows: TGTGCCACGCGAAGGACTAGCGTTTTTCAAGAGACCCAGTACTTC. Translation gives CATRRTSVFQETQYF.

This clonotype was detected many times. The chain couples TRBV12-3 or TRBV12-4 to TRBJ2-5; the D is unclear. Trimming stripped 3 bases from V and 5 bases from J, with 10 bases between. The length of the CDR3 is 13 residues. The CDR3 coding sequence is TGTGCCAGCAGTTTGGACCGTTTGGAGACCCAGTACTTC. Translation gives CASSLDRLETQYF.

As DNA, the CDR3 is TGTGCCAGCAGCTTAATAGGACCCAGACCTACCGGGGAGCTGTTTTTT. Translation: CASSLIGPRPTGELFF. The chain joins TRBV7-3 to TRBJ2-2; D gene uncertain. The CDR3 extends over 16 amino acids. Germline CDR1 is SGHTA and CDR2 is FQGTGA. V gave up 1 base and J gave up 5 bases, with 14 bases separating them.

This clonotype was counted ten times or more. The chain carries TRBV12-3 or TRBV12-4 and TRBJ1-5; 8 bases align to TRBD1. Losses at the gene ends were 2 bases for V and 7 bases for J; bases not matched to a gene: 19. CDR3 length: 19 residues. CDR3 sequence (DNA): TGTGCCAGCAGTTTACTATCTCGTTATGTGACAGGGGTAATACAGCCCCAGCATTTT. This codes for CASSLLSRYVTGVIQPQHF.

The gene calls are TRBV20-1 and TRBJ2-1; 10 nucleotides match TRBD2. The CDR3 has 18 amino acids. The germline V gene has CDR1 DFQATT and CDR2 SNEGSKA (reference sequence). V gave up 0 bases and J gave up 0 bases; unmatched junction bases: 8. CDR3: CSARERRTSGRSYNEQFF. The CDR3, as DNA: TGCAGTGCTAGAGAGCGGCGGACTAGCGGACGCTCCTACAATGAGCAGTTCTTC.

This chain uses TRBV15 with TRBJ1-4; D not certain. Germline loops: CDR1 LNHNV, CDR2 YYDKDF (reference sequence). The CDR3 is 15 residues long. The V end lost 1 base, the J end lost 0 bases, and 6 bases lay between the germline ends. The CDR3 here is CATSRGTATNEKLFF. The CDR3 nucleotides are TGTGCCACCAGCAGAGGGACGGCAACTAATGAAAAACTGTTTTTT.